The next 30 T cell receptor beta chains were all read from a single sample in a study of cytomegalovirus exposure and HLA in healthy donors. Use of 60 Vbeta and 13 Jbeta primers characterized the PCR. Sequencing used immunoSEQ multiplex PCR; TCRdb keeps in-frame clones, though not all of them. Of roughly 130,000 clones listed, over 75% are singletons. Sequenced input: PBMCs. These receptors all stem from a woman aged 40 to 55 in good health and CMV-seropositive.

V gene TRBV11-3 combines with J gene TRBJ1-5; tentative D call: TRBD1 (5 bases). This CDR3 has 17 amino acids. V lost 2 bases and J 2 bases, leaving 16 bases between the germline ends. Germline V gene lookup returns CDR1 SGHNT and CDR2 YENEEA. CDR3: CASSLNRAGCGNQPQHF. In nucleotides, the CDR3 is TGTGCCAGCAGCTTAAACCGGGCAGGGTGTGGCAATCAGCCCCAGCATTTT.

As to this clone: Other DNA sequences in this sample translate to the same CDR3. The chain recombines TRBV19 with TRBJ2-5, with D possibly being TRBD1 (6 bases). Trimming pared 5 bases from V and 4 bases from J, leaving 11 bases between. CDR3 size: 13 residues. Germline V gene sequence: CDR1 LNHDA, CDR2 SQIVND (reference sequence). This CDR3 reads CASSEQGGETQYF. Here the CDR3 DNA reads TGTGCCAGTAGTGAACAGGGCGGAGAGACCCAGTACTTC.

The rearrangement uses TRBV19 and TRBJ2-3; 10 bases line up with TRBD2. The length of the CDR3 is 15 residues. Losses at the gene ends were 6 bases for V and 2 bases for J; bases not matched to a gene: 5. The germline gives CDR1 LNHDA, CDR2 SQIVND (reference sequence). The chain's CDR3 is CASRRTSGYTDTQYF. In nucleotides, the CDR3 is TGTGCCAGTAGAAGGACTAGCGGATACACAGATACGCAGTATTTT.

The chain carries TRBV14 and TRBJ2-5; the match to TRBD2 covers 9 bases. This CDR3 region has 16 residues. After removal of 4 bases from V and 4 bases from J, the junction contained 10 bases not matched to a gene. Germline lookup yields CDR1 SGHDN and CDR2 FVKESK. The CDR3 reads CASSLLEPSGTETQYF. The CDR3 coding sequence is TGTGCCAGCAGCCTTTTGGAGCCTAGCGGGACAGAGACCCAGTACTTC.

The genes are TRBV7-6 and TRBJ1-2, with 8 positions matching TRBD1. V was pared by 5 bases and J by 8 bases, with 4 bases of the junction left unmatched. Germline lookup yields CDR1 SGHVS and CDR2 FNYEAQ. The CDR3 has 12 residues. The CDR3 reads CASSRQGLGYTF. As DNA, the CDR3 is TGTGCCAGCAGCAGACAGGGGCTAGGCTACACCTTC.

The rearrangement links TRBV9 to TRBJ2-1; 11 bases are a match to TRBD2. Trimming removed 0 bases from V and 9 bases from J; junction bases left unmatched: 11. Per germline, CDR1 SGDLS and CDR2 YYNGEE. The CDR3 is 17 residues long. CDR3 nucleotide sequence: TGTGCCAGCAGCGTAGGTAGCGGGAGGGCCTCGGTTGGTGAGCAGTTCTTC. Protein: CASSVGSGRASVGEQFF.

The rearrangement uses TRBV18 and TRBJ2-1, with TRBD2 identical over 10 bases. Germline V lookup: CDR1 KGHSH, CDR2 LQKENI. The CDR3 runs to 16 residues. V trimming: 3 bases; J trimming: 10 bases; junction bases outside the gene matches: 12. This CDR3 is CASSPPSSGSFVEQFF. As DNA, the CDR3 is TGTGCCAGCTCACCCCCTTCTAGCGGGAGTTTTGTGGAGCAGTTCTTC.

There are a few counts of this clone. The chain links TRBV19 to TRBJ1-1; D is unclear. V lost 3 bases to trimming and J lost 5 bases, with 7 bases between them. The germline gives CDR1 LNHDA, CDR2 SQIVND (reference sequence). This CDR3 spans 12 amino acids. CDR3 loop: CASSIGRTEAFF. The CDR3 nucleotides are TGTGCCAGTAGTATCGGGAGAACTGAAGCTTTCTTT.

This CDR3 reads CASSQNGLAGVSEQYF. CDR3 nucleotides: TGCGCCAGCAGCCAAAACGGACTAGCGGGAGTGAGTGAGCAGTACTTC. The J gene is TRBJ2-5, the V gene TRBV5-1; 13 nucleotides match TRBD2. The CDR3 totals 16 residues. Germline CDR1 is SGHRS and CDR2 is YFSETQ. V lost 4 bases to trimming and J lost 11 bases; unmatched junction nucleotides: 14.

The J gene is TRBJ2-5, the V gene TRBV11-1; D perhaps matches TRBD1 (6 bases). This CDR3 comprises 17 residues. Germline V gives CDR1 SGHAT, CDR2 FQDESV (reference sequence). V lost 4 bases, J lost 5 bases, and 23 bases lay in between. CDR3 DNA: TGTGCCAGCAGCTCCGGACAGATCTTCCTAGGGGAGGAGACCCAGTACTTC. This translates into CASSSGQIFLGEETQYF.

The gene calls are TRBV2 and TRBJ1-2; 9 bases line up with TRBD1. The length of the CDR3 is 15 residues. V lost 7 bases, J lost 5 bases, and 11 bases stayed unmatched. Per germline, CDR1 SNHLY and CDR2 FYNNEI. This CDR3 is CASTEGTGKGYGYTF. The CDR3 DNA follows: TGTGCCAGCACCGAAGGGACAGGGAAGGGGTATGGCTACACCTTC. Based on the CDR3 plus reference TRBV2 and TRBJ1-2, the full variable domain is EPEVTQTPSHQVTQMGQEVILRCVPISNHLYFYWYRQILGQKVEFLVSFYNNEISEKSEIFDDQFSVERPDGSNFTLKIRSTKLEDSAMYFCASTEGTGKGYGYTFGSGTRLTVV.

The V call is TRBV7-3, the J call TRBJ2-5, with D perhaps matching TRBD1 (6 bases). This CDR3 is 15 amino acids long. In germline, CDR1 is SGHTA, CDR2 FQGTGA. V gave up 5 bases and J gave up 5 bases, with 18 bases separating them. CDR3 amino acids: CASSLVVGARETQYF. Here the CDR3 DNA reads TGTGCCAGCAGCCTAGTGGTGGGGGCTAGGGAGACCCAGTACTTC. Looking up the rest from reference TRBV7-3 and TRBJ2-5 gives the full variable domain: GAGVSQTPSNKVTEKGKYVELRCDPISGHTALYWYRQSLGQGPEFLIYFQGTGAADDSGLPNDRFFAVRPEGSVSTLKIQRTERGDSAVYLCASSLVVGARETQYFGPGTRLLVL.

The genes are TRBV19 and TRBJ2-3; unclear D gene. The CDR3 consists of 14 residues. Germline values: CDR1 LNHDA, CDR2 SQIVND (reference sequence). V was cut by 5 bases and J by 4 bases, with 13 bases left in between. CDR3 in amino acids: CASSATSQADTQYF. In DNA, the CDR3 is TGTGCCAGTAGTGCCACCTCTCAGGCAGATACGCAGTATTTT. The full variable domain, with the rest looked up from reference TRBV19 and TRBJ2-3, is DGGITQSPKYLFRKEGQNVTLSCEQNLNHDAMYWYRQDPGQGLRLIYYSQIVNDFQKGDIAEGYSVSREKKESFPLTVTSAQKNPTAFYLCASSATSQADTQYFGPGTRLTVL.

This chain's CDR3 is CASSLEIGGEAFF. CDR3 nucleotide sequence: TGTGCCAGCAGCTTAGAGATCGGCGGTGAAGCTTTCTTT. The J gene is TRBJ1-1, the V gene TRBV11-2; D remains ambiguous. V dropped 0 bases and J dropped 7 bases, with 9 bases sitting between them. Germline CDR1 and CDR2: SGHAT and FQNNGV. The CDR3 covers 13 residues.

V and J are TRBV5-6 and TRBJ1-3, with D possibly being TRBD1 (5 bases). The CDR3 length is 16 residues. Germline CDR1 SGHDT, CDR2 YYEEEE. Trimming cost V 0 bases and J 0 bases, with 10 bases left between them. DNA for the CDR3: TGTGCCAGCAGCTTGGTGGGGGGAATCTCTGGAAACACCATATATTTT. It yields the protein CASSLVGGISGNTIYF.

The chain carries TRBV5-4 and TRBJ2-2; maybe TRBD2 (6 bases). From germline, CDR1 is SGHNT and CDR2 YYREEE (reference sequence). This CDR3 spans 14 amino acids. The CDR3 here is CAGTREISPGELFF. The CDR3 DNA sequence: TGTGCAGGGACCCGGGAGATTTCCCCCGGGGAGCTGTTTTTT.

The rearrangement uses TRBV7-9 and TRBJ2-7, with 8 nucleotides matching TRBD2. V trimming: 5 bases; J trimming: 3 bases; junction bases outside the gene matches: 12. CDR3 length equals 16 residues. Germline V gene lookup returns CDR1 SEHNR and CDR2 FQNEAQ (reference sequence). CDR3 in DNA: TGTGCCAGCAGCCCGCAAGCGGGGGAGAGTGGCTACGAGCAGTACTTC. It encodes CASSPQAGESGYEQYF.

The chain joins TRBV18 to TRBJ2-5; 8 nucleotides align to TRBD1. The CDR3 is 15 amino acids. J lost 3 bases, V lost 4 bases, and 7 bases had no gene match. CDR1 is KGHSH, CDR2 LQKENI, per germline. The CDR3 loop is CASSLRTGPEETQYF. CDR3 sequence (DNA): TGTGCCAGCTCACTGAGGACAGGGCCTGAAGAGACCCAGTACTTC.

The CDR3 protein is CASSPDRGWIGETQYF. In nucleotides, the CDR3 is TGTGCCAGCAGTCCGGACAGGGGGTGGATTGGGGAGACCCAGTACTTC. The genes are TRBV28 and TRBJ2-5; 10 nucleotides align to TRBD1. The CDR3 totals 16 residues. The junction had 11 bases not matched to a gene; V was cut back by 5 bases and J by 5 bases. Germline CDR1 MDHEN, CDR2 SYDVKM. Supplemented by reference TRBV28 and TRBJ2-5, the full variable domain reads DVKVTQSSRYLVKRTGEKVFLECVQDMDHENMFWYRQDPGLGLRLIYFSYDVKMKEKGDIPEGYSVSREKKERFSLILESASTNQTSMYLCASSPDRGWIGETQYFGPGTRLLVL.

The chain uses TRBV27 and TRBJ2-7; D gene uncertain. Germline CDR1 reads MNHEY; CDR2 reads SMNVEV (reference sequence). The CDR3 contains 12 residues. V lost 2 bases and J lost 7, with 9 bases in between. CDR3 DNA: TGTGCCAGCAGTTTACACGGAGTGGAGCAGTACTTC. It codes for CASSLHGVEQYF.

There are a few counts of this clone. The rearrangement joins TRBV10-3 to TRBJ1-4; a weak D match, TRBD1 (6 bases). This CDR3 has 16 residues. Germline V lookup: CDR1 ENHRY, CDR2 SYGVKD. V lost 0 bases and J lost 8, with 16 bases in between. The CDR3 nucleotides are TGTGCCATCAGTGAGTCGGTAGGGACAACCAACGAAAAACTGTTTTTT. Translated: CAISESVGTTNEKLFF.

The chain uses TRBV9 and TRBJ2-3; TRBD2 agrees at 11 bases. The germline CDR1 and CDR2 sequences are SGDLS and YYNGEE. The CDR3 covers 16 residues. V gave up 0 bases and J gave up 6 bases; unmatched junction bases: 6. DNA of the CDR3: TGTGCCAGCAGCGTAGCAGCTAGCGGGGGGTTTGATACGCAGTATTTT. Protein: CASSVAASGGFDTQYF.

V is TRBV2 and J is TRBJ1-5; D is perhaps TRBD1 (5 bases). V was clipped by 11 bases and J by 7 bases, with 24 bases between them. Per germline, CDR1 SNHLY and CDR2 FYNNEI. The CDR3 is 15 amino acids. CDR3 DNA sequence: TGTGCCTACGACCTTTGGAAGACAGTTGAACAGCCCCAGCATTTT. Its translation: CAYDLWKTVEQPQHF.

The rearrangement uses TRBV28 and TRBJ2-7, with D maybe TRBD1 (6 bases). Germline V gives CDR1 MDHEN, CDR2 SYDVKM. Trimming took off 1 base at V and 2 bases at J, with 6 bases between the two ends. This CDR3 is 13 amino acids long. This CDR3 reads CASSLYRAYEQYF. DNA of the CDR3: TGTGCCAGCAGTTTATACAGGGCCTACGAGCAGTACTTC.

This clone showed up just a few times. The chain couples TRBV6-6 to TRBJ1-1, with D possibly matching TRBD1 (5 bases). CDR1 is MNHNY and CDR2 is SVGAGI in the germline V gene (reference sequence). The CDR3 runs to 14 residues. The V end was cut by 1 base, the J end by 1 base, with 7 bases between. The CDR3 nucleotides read TGTGCCAGCAGTTACTACAGGTCGAACACTGAAGCTTTCTTT. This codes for CASSYYRSNTEAFF.

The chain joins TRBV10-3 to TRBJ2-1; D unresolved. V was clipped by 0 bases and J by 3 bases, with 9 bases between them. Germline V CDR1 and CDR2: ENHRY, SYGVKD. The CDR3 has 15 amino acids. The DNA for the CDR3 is TGTGCCATCAGTGAGTCGCCAGGTTTCTACAATGAGCAGTTCTTC. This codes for CAISESPGFYNEQFF.

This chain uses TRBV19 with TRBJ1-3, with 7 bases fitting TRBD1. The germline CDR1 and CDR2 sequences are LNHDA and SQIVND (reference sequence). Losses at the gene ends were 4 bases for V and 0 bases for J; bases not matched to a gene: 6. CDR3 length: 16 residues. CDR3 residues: CASSTGQEYSGNTIYF. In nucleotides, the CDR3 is TGTGCCAGTAGTACAGGACAGGAGTACTCTGGAAACACCATATATTTT.

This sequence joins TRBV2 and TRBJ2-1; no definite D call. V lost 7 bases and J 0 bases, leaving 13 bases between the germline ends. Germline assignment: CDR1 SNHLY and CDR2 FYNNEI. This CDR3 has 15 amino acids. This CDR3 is CASIRGQSSYNEQFF. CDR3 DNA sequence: TGTGCCAGCATCCGAGGTCAGAGCTCCTACAATGAGCAGTTCTTC.

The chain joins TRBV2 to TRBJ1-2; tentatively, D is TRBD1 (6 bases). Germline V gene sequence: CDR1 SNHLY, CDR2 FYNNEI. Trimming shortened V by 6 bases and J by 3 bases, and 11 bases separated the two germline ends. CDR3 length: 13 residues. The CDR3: CASRGDKYYGYTF. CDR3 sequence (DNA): TGTGCCAGCAGAGGGGACAAATACTATGGCTACACCTTC.

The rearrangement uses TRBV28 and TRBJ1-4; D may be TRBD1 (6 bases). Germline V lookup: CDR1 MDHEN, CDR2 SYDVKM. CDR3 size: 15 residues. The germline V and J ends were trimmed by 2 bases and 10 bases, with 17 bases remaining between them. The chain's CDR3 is CASSLRQASRGKLFF. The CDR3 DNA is TGTGCCAGCAGTTTACGACAGGCCAGTCGTGGAAAACTGTTTTTT.